Shown below are 29 T cell receptor beta chains from a single sample sequenced in a study of identical twins. Using its own MiXCR run on the 5' RACE reads, TCRdb lists one record per CDR3 protein. The table shows some 710,000 distinct CDR3 sequences, with 6.1% occurring only once. The sequenced sample was naive T cells sorted from blood. The receptor set was obtained from a man between 18 and 29 years old in good health.

This clonotype was observed a few times. The gene calls are TRBV5-1 and TRBJ2-1, with 8 bases matching TRBD1. The CDR3 is 15 residues long. Unmatched junction bases numbered 9, after V lost 4 bases and J lost 6 bases. Germline V gene lookup returns CDR1 SGHRS and CDR2 YFSETQ. The CDR3: CASSASGTGGNEQFF. The CDR3 bases are TGCGCCAGCAGCGCAAGTGGAACAGGGGGCAATGAGCAGTTCTTC.

This clonotype was seen ten or more times. The CDR3 nucleotides are TGTGCCAGCAGAGCCCGGGACAGGGCCGTTGGTGAGCAGTTCTTC. It is translated as CASRARDRAVGEQFF. This chain links TRBV12-3 or TRBV12-4 with TRBJ2-1, with 9 bases aligning to TRBD1. This CDR3 spans 15 amino acids. V shed 6 bases, J shed 9 bases, and the junction held 12 bases outside the gene matches.

This clonotype was detected ten times or more. The chain links TRBV5-1 to TRBJ2-1; D unresolved. Germline-derived CDR1 and CDR2 are SGHRS and YFSETQ. Trimming cost V 6 bases and J 6 bases, with 7 bases left between them. The length of the CDR3 is 11 residues. The CDR3 reads CASNGINEQFF. Here the CDR3 DNA reads TGCGCCAGCAATGGGATCAATGAGCAGTTCTTC.

In this sample, this clonotype turned up many times. The V call is TRBV20-1, the J call TRBJ2-3; TRBD2 matches 8 bases. This CDR3 is built from 14 residues. With 4 bases clipped from V and 5 bases from J, the junction kept 8 bases outside the gene matches. The germline gives CDR1 DFQATT, CDR2 SNEGSKA (reference sequence). CDR3 residues: CSATSRAGEDTQYF. As DNA, the CDR3 is TGCAGTGCTACCTCCCGAGCGGGAGAAGATACGCAGTATTTT.

This clonotype was recorded a few times. The chain recombines TRBV7-2 with TRBJ2-2; perhaps TRBD1 as D (6 bases). V lost 5 bases, J lost 5 bases, and 15 bases lay in between. The CDR3 loop spans 15 amino acids. Germline V gene data show CDR1 as SGHTA and CDR2 as FQGNSA. The CDR3, as DNA: TGTGCCAGCAGCCCAACAGGGTTCGCGACCGGGGAGCTGTTTTTT. It specifies CASSPTGFATGELFF.

This clonotype was counted many times. The chain recombines TRBV12-3 or TRBV12-4 with TRBJ2-3, with 10 bases identical to TRBD1. This CDR3 contains 15 residues. J gave up 3 bases and V 5 bases, and 5 bases lay outside the gene matches. CDR3 protein: CASSITGQGTDTQYF. DNA for the CDR3: TGTGCCAGCAGTATCACGGGACAGGGGACAGATACGCAGTATTTT.

This clonotype was seen a few times. The rearrangement joins TRBV6-6 to TRBJ2-2; the D is unclear. Trimming took off 8 bases at V and 7 bases at J, with 14 bases between the two ends. The germline CDR1 and CDR2 sequences are MNHNY and SVGAGI (reference sequence). The CDR3 contains 13 residues. For the CDR3, the DNA is TGTGCCAGCGGTGGAGACTGGGTCGGGGAGCTGTTTTTT. Translated: CASGGDWVGELFF.

The chain uses TRBV5-1 and TRBJ1-1; 8 nucleotides align to TRBD1. The CDR3 is made up of 15 amino acids. The germline CDR1 and CDR2 sequences are SGHRS and YFSETQ. V trimming: 4 bases; J trimming: 6 bases; junction bases outside the gene matches: 11. Here the CDR3 reads CASSQGQGKRAEAFF. The CDR3 DNA follows: TGCGCCAGCAGCCAAGGACAGGGTAAGAGGGCTGAAGCTTTCTTT.

The genes are TRBV14 and TRBJ2-1; D remains unclear. The CDR3 covers 15 residues. The germline CDR1 and CDR2 sequences are SGHDN and FVKESK. V was shortened by 6 bases and J by 4 bases, with 16 bases between the two germline ends. The CDR3 protein is CASRPTPSRYNEQFF. The DNA of the CDR3 is TGTGCCAGCAGACCGACACCATCTAGGTACAATGAGCAGTTCTTC.

This clonotype was counted many times. This rearrangement joins TRBV24-1 to TRBJ2-2; TRBD2 might be the D (6 bases). This CDR3 has 16 residues. Germline V gene sequence: CDR1 KGHDR, CDR2 SFDVKD. V was cut by 5 bases and J by 0 bases, with 12 bases left in between. In DNA form, the CDR3 reads TGTGCCACCAGTGTGTCCGGGACTTCGAACACCGGGGAGCTGTTTTTT. Translation: CATSVSGTSNTGELFF.

This clonotype was seen repeatedly, ten times or more. The gene calls are TRBV4-3 and TRBJ2-3, with D possibly being TRBD2 (6 bases). The CDR3 length is 16 residues. Germline values: CDR1 LGHNA, CDR2 YSLEER. Trimming shortened V by 2 bases and J by 5 bases, and 17 bases separated the two germline ends. CDR3 in DNA: TGCGCCAGCAGCCAAATAAACGCGGGGCGGGAAGATACGCAGTATTTT. Protein: CASSQINAGREDTQYF.

This clonotype appeared many times. V gene TRBV21-1 combines with J gene TRBJ2-4; TRBD1 is the table's D call and was not checked against the DNA. TRBV21-1 is classified as a pseudogene. CDR3 length: 18 amino acids. The CDR3 loop reads CASSSRSGALQGKNIQYF. The CDR3 DNA reads TGTGCCAGCAGCAGCCGGTCCGGGGCCTTACAGGGCAAAAACATTCAGTACTTC.

This clonotype has a handful of counts. The chain is built from TRBV6-2 or TRBV6-3 and TRBJ2-2; the D is unclear. CDR1 MNHEY and CDR2 SVGEGT come from the germline V gene. The CDR3 is made up of 15 amino acids. Trimming stripped 0 bases from V and 6 bases from J, with 11 bases between. CDR3 region: CASSYSMLGAGELFF. Written as DNA, the CDR3 is TGTGCCAGCAGTTACTCGATGCTGGGTGCCGGGGAGCTGTTTTTT.

This clonotype was counted at least ten times. The chain employs TRBV6-5 and TRBJ2-2; 8 bases fit TRBD2. Germline V CDR1 and CDR2: MNHEY, SVGAGI. The CDR3 extends over 16 amino acids. V lost 0 bases to trimming and J lost 6 bases; unmatched junction nucleotides: 6. In DNA form, the CDR3 reads TGTGCCAGCAGTTACTCGCCTAGCGGGTTGGCCGGGGAGCTGTTTTTT. It specifies CASSYSPSGLAGELFF.

In nucleotides, the CDR3 is TGTGCCAGCAGGGACGCGGAACGGTTCTATAATTCACCCCTCCACTTT. Its translation: CASRDAERFYNSPLHF. The chain employs TRBV25-1 and TRBJ1-6; D unclear. Trimming left V 6 bases short and J 3 bases short, with 15 bases between. Per the germline V gene, CDR1 is MGHDK and CDR2 is SYGVNS. The length of the CDR3 is 16 residues.

Only a few counts were recorded for this clonotype. This chain connects TRBV6-1 to TRBJ2-5, with 8 bases matching TRBD2. The CDR3 consists of 14 residues. The germline V gene encodes CDR1 MNHNS and CDR2 SASEGT. Trimming cost V 7 bases and J 1 base; bases outside gene matches: 5. The DNA for the CDR3 is TGTGCCAGCAAGCGAGCGGGAGTCCAAGAGACCCAGTACTTC. Translating gives CASKRAGVQETQYF.

This clonotype was seen at least ten times. The rearrangement uses TRBV5-1 and TRBJ2-3; D unresolved. The CDR3 has 15 residues. Trimming pared 5 bases from V and 1 base from J, leaving 14 bases between. Per the germline V gene, CDR1 is SGHRS and CDR2 is YFSETQ. The CDR3: CASRLAPERTDTQYF. The CDR3 DNA reads TGCGCCAGCAGACTGGCCCCGGAGCGCACAGATACGCAGTATTTT.

This clonotype has ten or more counts. The chain links TRBV6-1 to TRBJ2-1, with D possibly TRBD1 on 5 matching bases. Trimming removed 6 bases from V and 6 bases from J, with 15 bases in between. Germline V gene lookup returns CDR1 MNHNS and CDR2 SASEGT. The CDR3 extends over 14 amino acids. CDR3 residues: CASRKRDSTNEQFF. The CDR3 DNA reads as TGTGCCAGCAGGAAAAGAGACAGTACCAATGAGCAGTTCTTC.

This clonotype was picked up a small number of times. The chain couples TRBV7-3 to TRBJ2-1; TRBD2 matches 14 bases. The V gene end was trimmed by 5 bases and the J gene end by 4 bases; junction bases not matched to a gene: 10. The V gene's germline CDR1 is SGHTA and CDR2 FQGTGA. The CDR3 covers 18 residues. In nucleotides, the CDR3 is TGTGCCAGCAGCCAGGGACTAGCGGGAGCCTCGGGGTACAATGAGCAGTTCTTC. Translated, it gives CASSQGLAGASGYNEQFF.

This clonotype was observed a handful of times. The rearrangement links TRBV12-3 or TRBV12-4 to TRBJ2-4; 8 bases agree with TRBD2. CDR3 length: 15 amino acids. J gave up 1 base and V 3 bases, and 2 bases lay outside the gene matches. The CDR3 coding sequence is TGTGCCAGCAGTTTCGGGGGGGGGGCCAAAAACATTCAGTACTTC. Translating gives CASSFGGGAKNIQYF.

V is TRBV5-1 and J is TRBJ2-7; D is possibly TRBD1 (6 bases). The CDR3 covers 13 residues. Germline V lookup: CDR1 SGHRS, CDR2 YFSETQ. V was pared by 0 bases and J by 6 bases, with 10 bases between. The CDR3: CASSLVGAGEQYV. CDR3 sequence (DNA): TGCGCCAGCAGCTTGGTGGGGGCGGGCGAGCAGTACGTC.

The chain has TRBV30 and TRBJ2-1, with no clear D. CDR3 length: 13 amino acids. The V gene lost 3 bases and the J gene lost 12 bases, with 18 bases spanning the gap. The V gene's germline CDR1 is GTSNPN and CDR2 SVGIG (reference sequence). The CDR3 reads CAWRVGPLFGQFF. The CDR3 DNA reads TGTGCCTGGAGGGTCGGGCCTTTGTTTGGGCAGTTCTTC.

The genes are TRBV9 and TRBJ2-5; TRBD1 agrees at 8 bases. Trimming cost V 3 bases and J 5 bases; bases outside gene matches: 12. The CDR3 has 16 amino acids. Germline CDR1 is SGDLS and CDR2 is YYNGEE. The CDR3 reads CASSATSQGAYETQYF. The DNA of the CDR3 is TGTGCCAGCAGCGCCACCTCTCAGGGGGCCTATGAGACCCAGTACTTC.

J is TRBJ1-4 and V is TRBV25-1; D possibly corresponds to TRBD1 (6 bases). The germline CDR1 and CDR2 sequences are MGHDK and SYGVNS. The length of the CDR3 is 16 residues. V lost 1 base and J 0 bases, leaving 9 bases between the germline ends. The CDR3 loop is CASSESGGPTNEKLFF. The CDR3 region has the DNA TGTGCCAGCAGTGAATCCGGGGGCCCAACTAATGAAAAACTGTTTTTT.

Many counts were recorded for this clonotype. This chain uses TRBV28 with TRBJ2-1; tentatively, D is TRBD1 (5 bases). CDR3 length: 15 amino acids. The V end lost 7 bases, the J end lost 2 bases, and 15 bases lay between the germline ends. Germline V gene sequence: CDR1 MDHEN, CDR2 SYDVKM. In DNA form, the CDR3 reads TGTGCCAGCACCAGTCTTCCGACAGCCTACAATGAGCAGTTCTTC. As protein: CASTSLPTAYNEQFF.

This clonotype was found a few times. V is TRBV4-1 and J is TRBJ1-1; D is unclear. Trimming took 3 bases from V and 5 from J, leaving 13 bases between them. Germline loops: CDR1 MGHRA, CDR2 YSYEKL. The CDR3 is 14 amino acids. CDR3 nucleotides: TGCGCCAGCAGCCATGTAGGGATCGGTACTGAAGCTTTCTTT. It yields the protein CASSHVGIGTEAFF.

This clonotype was counted at least ten times. The V call is TRBV12-3 or TRBV12-4, the J call TRBJ2-1; TRBD2 aligns across 11 bases. The J segment lost 4 bases and the V segment lost 7 bases, leaving 12 bases of the junction unmatched. The CDR3 extends over 17 amino acids. The CDR3 region is CASTFGGLAEDYNEQFF. In DNA, the CDR3 is TGTGCCAGCACCTTTGGGGGACTAGCGGAGGATTACAATGAGCAGTTCTTC.

This clonotype came up many times. The chain combines TRBV20-1 with TRBJ1-3; a possible D gene is TRBD1 (5 bases). The V end was cut by 1 base, the J end by 4 bases, with 11 bases between. CDR3 length: 14 amino acids. CDR1 and CDR2 from the germline V gene are DFQATT and SNEGSKA (reference sequence). Here the CDR3 DNA reads TGCAGTGCTAGAGGGGGGATTTCCGGAAACACCATATATTTT. Its protein product is CSARGGISGNTIYF.

This clonotype was seen more than once but under ten times. This chain joins TRBV7-9 and TRBJ2-6, with TRBD2 identical over 8 bases. V lost 4 bases to trimming and J lost 0 bases; unmatched junction nucleotides: 5. The CDR3 runs 17 residues. The germline CDR1 and CDR2 sequences are SEHNR and FQNEAQ (reference sequence). In DNA form, the CDR3 reads TGTGCCAGCAGCTCCCCCAGCGGGAGCTCTGGGGCCAACGTCCTGACTTTC. This encodes CASSSPSGSSGANVLTF.